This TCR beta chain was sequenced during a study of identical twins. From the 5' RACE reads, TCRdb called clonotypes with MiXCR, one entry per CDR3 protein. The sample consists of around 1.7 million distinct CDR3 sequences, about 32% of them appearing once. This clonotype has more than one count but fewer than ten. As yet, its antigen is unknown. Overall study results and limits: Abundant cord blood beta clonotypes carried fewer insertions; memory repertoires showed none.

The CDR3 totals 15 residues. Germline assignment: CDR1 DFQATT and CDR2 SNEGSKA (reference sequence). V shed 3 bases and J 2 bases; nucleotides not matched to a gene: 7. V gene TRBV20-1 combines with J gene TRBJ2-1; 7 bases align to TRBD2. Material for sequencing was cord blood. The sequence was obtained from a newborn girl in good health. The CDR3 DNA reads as TGCAGTGCTAGGTTTTGTGGGGGGGCCTACAATGAGCAGTTCTTC. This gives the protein CSARFCGGAYNEQFF.